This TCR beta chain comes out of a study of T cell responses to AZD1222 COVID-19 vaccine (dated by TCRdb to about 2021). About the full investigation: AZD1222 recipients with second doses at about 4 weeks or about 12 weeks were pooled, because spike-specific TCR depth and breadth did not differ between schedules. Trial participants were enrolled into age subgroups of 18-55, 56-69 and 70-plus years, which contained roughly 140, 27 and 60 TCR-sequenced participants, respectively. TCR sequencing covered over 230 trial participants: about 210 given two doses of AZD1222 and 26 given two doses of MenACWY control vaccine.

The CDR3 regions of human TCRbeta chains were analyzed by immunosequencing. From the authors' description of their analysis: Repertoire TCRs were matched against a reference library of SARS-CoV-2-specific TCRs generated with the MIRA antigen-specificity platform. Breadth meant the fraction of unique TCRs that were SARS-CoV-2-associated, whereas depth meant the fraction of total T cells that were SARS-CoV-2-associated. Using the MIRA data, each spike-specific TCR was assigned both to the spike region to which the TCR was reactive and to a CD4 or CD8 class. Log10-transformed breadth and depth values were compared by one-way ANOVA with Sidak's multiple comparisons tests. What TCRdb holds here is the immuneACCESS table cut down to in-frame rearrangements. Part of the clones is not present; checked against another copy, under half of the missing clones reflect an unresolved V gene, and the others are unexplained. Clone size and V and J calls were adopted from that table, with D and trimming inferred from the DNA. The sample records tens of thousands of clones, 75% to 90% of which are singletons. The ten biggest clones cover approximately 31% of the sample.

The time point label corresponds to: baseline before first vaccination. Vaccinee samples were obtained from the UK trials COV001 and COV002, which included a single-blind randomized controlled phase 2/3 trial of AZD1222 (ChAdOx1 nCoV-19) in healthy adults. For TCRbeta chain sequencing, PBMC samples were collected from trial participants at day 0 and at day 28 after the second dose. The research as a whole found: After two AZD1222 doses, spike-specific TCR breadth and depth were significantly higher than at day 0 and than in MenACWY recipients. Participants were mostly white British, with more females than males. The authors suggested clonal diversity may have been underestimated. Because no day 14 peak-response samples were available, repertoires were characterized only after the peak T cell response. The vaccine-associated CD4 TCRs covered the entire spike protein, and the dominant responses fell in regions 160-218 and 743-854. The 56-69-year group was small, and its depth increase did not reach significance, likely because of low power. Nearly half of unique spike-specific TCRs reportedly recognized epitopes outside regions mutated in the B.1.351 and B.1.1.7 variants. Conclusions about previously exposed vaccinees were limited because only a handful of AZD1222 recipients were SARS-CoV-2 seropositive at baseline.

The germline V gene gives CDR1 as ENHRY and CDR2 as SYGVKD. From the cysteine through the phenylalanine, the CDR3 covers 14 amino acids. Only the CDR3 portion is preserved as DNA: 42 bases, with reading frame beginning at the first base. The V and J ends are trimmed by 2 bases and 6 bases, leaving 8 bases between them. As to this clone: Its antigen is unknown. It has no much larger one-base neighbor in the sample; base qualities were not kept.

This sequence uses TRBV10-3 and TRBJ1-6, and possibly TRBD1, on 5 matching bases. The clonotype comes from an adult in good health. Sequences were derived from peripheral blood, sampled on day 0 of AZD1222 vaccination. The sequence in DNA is TGTGCCATCAGTGAGGAGGGGCCTAATTCACCCCTCCACTTT. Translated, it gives CAISEEGPNSPLHF.